This T cell receptor (beta chain) was documented in a study of naive and memory T cell subsets (dated by TCRdb to about 2017). Regarding the complete study: The study applied an open-source, UMI-based TCR alpha and beta sequencing pipeline to sorted naive and memory peripheral blood T cell subsets. IgG serology results and the functional CMV T cell responses were in complete agreement. RNA was DNase-treated and reverse transcribed with TCR constant-region primers, mostly using SuperScript III.

From the second PCR step onward, the TCR alpha chain libraries and the TCR beta chain libraries were amplified separately. CMV status of each donor was established by measuring IFNgamma production from CD4+ T cells after fresh PBMCs were stimulated overnight with CMV viral lysate. Using Miltenyi beads, CD4 T cells were first positively selected, and CD8 T cells were then positively selected from the CD4-negative fraction. Cells stained for CD3, CD4, CD8, CD45RA, CD27 and a live/dead dye were sorted on a BD Aria II into four subsets by CD45RA and CD27. Effector memory cells were sorted as CD45RA-CD27-, and EMRA cells as CD45RA+CD27-. A few healthy volunteers provided blood, and each donor's sample was split into CD4 and CD8 T cells and then further divided into four differentiation subsets. Roughly 120 ml of peripheral blood was collected from each donor, and PBMC were isolated from the blood using Ficoll-Paque PLUS density-gradient centrifugation. The sorted cells were lysed in RLT buffer, after which RNA was extracted using a Qiagen RNeasy kit and kept at -80 degrees C.

On this clonotype: There is no known antigen for this receptor. No much larger clonotype is one base removed from it; base qualities were not supplied.

Library construction relied on UMI-ligation and nested PCR. The beta constant-region primer consisted of an equimolar mixture of two oligonucleotides that together covered TRBC1 and TRBC2. A single-stranded oligonucleotide containing the SP2 primer and a 12-nucleotide UMI was joined to the 3' end of the cDNA by T4 RNA ligase 1. Four rounds of PCR were used to amplify ligated cDNA, with nested alpha and beta constant-region primers being used together with the SP2 primer. The ligation reaction was incubated at 16°C for about 19-24 hours. PCR2 was typically run as a SYBR Green qPCR and stopped at a predetermined threshold to prevent over-amplification. Agencourt AMPure XP magnetic beads were used for all purifications after the first. Library amounts were measured by Qubit and library quality was assessed on a TapeStation, where the main peak was expected at around 650 bp. Sequencing of the pooled libraries was done on an Illumina MiSeq using v2 2x251 paired-end kits, which typically yielded 1-2 million reads per sample. Each sample's library went into the pool at roughly 4 nM, and roughly 5-8% PhiX was added to help with cluster recognition. In the original analysis: Using tag matching that tolerated one base-pair mismatch, Decombinator assigned V and J genes to FASTQ reads that had been processed by Demultiplexor. UMIs were used by Collapsinator to correct both sequencing errors and frequency errors arising from PCR heterogeneity. TCRs were translated and CDR3s were extracted from the conserved cysteine to the FGXG phenylalanine by CDR3Translator, with non-productive sequences being flagged. Repertoires were subsampled to equal numbers of UMI-defined TCRs before Gini, Shannon entropy and inverse Simpson indices were calculated. Within the linear range, a power law was fitted to clonotype abundance distributions using maximum likelihood. On one naive CD8 sample, the pipeline and MIGEC gave similar UMI counts, unique TCR numbers and clonal distributions. Repertoires were searched for around 7,000 CMV-associated CDR3 sequences compiled from VDJdb and a published dataset. TCRdb ran its own pipeline on the public reads, namely fastp trimming at Q25 and MiXCR clone calling, and kept in-frame beta chains. Merged by CDR3 protein, the rows form single entries marked with the most common genes and DNA. None of the V and J calls come from the authors' own analysis; TCRdb made them. Within this sample are fewer than 40,000 distinct CDR3 sequences, with 13% of them counted one time only. The ten largest clonotypes hold 20% to 25% of the sample.

V was cut back by 8 bases and J by 2 bases, leaving a gap of 10 bases between them. CDR1 and CDR2, looked up from the germline V gene, are MNHEY and SVGAGI. The CDR3 sequence holds 14 residues, the cysteine and phenylalanine included. Here the CDR3 DNA is all that survives: 42 bases in frame from base 1. What the study reported, not specific to this receptor: Each clonotype was defined as a single alpha or beta chain sequence rather than as a paired alpha/beta receptor. RNA-based TCR counts may be affected by expression changes linked to T cell activation and differentiation. After error correction, only a single occurrence was seen for over 95% of naive TCR sequences, so much steeper abundance distributions were produced than in memory subsets. The repertoire findings for the naive and memory subsets could not be validated, as no ground truth was available. In both CD4 and CD8 cells, a rise in Gini index and a fall in Shannon and inverse Simpson diversity were observed from naive through CM, EM and EMRA. The abundance of TCRs followed a power law with an exponent that differed between naive and memory subsets yet stayed consistent across the three individuals.

The sequencing input was effector memory CD4+ T cells from blood. In the paper's terms, the cell subset or site label means: effector memory, CD45RA- CD27-. This TCR derives from a human donor in good health. Rearrangement joined TRBV6-5 to TRBJ1-6; the D gene cannot be named for sure. The nucleotide sequence reads TGTGCCAGCTTGGGGAGCGCCTATAATTCACCCCTCCACTTT. Translated, it gives CASLGSAYNSPLHF.